The clone carrying this T cell receptor (beta chain) was detected only a few times. Antigen unknown. The TCR beta CDR3 regions underwent amplification using RNA transcripts as the source. Using the HTBI primer set, a first-round RT-PCR was run on the TCR CDR3. From the multiplex PCR reads, TCRdb called clonotypes with MiXCR, one entry per CDR3 protein. This sample has 750,000 to 900,000 distinct CDR3 sequences; over 35% occur once, and the top ten carry about 8.9%. The CDR3 totals 16 residues. J lost 9 bases, V lost 0 bases, and 9 bases had no gene match. CDR1 and CDR2 (germline): SGHDT, YYEEEE. Across 18 months, stable Graves' hyperthyroidism was marked by no progression to ophthalmopathy. The data were obtained in a study of T cells in Graves' hyperthyroidism and ophthalmopathy. General study findings and limits: In blood, most of the thyroid clonotypes expanded above 0.001 were also present.

The sample taken for sequencing was blood. The TCR comes from a man younger than 30 with Graves' hyperthyroidism. The chain links TRBV5-6 to TRBJ1-6, with 7 bases aligning to TRBD1. This CDR3 reads CASSLERDSSASPLHF. The CDR3 DNA reads TGTGCCAGCAGCTTGGAGCGGGACAGTTCGGCTTCACCCCTCCACTTT.